This TCR beta chain originates from a study of cytomegalovirus exposure and HLA in healthy donors. Study-wide context: Around 80 million unique TCRs from HLA-typed donors were held in an early data release. In terms of ancestry, the Caucasian-associated cluster contained around 79% of the roughly 400 genotyped donors.

Broader study findings: TCR beta V segments were, for the most part, productive about 87% or about 30% of the time in an earlier analysis.

The CDR3 contains 14 residues. Germline V lookup: CDR1 SGHDT, CDR2 YYEEEE. V was pared by 0 bases and J by 2 bases, with 1 base of the junction left unmatched. The table lists this clone with a count of one. Its antigen is currently unknown. The PCR made use of 60 Vbeta and 13 Jbeta primers. The table came from immunoSEQ multiplex PCR; TCRdb's copy has only in-frame clones and leaves some out. Among 100,000 to 150,000 clones listed, approximately 80% were seen once. The clonotype was recovered from a woman between 18 and 29 years old in good health and CMV-seronegative. The J gene is TRBJ2-7, the V gene TRBV5-6; TRBD2 matches 8 bases. The sample taken for sequencing was PBMCs. CDR3 protein: CASSLAGRAYEQYF. The DNA of the CDR3 is TGTGCCAGCAGCTTGGCCGGGAGGGCCTACGAGCAGTACTTC.